Presented here are 21 T cell receptor beta chains from one specimen sequenced in a study of metastatic and nonmetastatic thyroid tumors. Among the patients, none had received any treatment before thyroid surgery. MiXCR was used by TCRdb to re-call the PCR reads. The sample holds tens of thousands of clones; roughly 17% are singletons and the top ten take 5.5% to 7.5%. Sample: blood. Receptors were obtained from a male donor with papillary thyroid cancer or a benign thyroid nodule (not recorded which). Some clones in this sample may be carry-over from other donors' samples.

The table lists this clone with many counts. The genes are TRBV9 and TRBJ1-1; TRBD1 might be the D (6 bases). Germline V CDR1 and CDR2: SGDLS, YYNGEE. V lost 0 bases, J lost 3 bases, and 18 bases lay in between. This CDR3 has 17 amino acids. CDR3: CASSVAPQGIVDTEAFF. In nucleotides, the CDR3 is TGTGCCAGCAGCGTAGCCCCTCAGGGGATCGTCGACACTGAAGCTTTCTTT.

The chain links TRBV6-6 to TRBJ1-1; D ambiguous. V lost 2 bases and J 13 bases, leaving 17 bases between the germline ends. This CDR3 has 13 amino acids. Per germline, CDR1 MNHNY and CDR2 SVGAGI (reference sequence). The CDR3 nucleotides are TGTGCCAGCAGTTACGTCCAGTCTACCCCCAGTTTCTTT. Translation gives CASSYVQSTPSFF.

This clone was seen at least ten times. The gene calls are TRBV19 and TRBJ2-2; no clear D. Germline CDR1 is LNHDA and CDR2 is SQIVND (reference sequence). The V and J ends lost 2 bases and 3 bases respectively, with 7 bases between them. CDR3 size: 14 residues. The CDR3 here is CASSISGYTGELFF. CDR3 bases: TGTGCCAGTAGTATATCAGGCTACACCGGGGAGCTGTTTTTT.

The J gene is TRBJ2-7, the V gene TRBV20-1; possibly TRBD2 for D (7 bases). The CDR3 spans 14 residues. Germline loops: CDR1 DFQATT, CDR2 SNEGSKA (reference sequence). Trimming left V 3 bases short and J 0 bases short, with 12 bases between. The CDR3 DNA reads TGCAGTGCTAGGGCGGGGGCCAGCTCCTACGAGCAGTACTTC. It translates to CSARAGASSYEQYF.

This clone was detected ten times or more. This rearrangement joins TRBV18 to TRBJ1-1; a weak D match, TRBD1 (5 bases). Germline V CDR1 and CDR2: KGHSH, LQKENI. V was clipped by 6 bases and J by 5 bases, with 16 bases between them. The CDR3 length is 14 residues. CDR3 residues: CASSAGSGQTEAFF. The CDR3 DNA sequence: TGTGCCAGCTCCGCGGGCTCAGGGCAGACTGAAGCTTTCTTT.

Ten or more counts support this clone. An end of the junction differs from the germline gene, which may be a read error. The CDR3 nucleotides read TGCAGCGTTGACTCCAACAATGAGCAGTTCTTC. Its translation is CSVDSNNEQFF. The chain joins TRBV29-1 to TRBJ2-1; D not certain. The CDR3 spans 11 residues. CDR1 is SQVTM, CDR2 ANQGSEA, per germline.

V is TRBV20-1 and J is TRBJ1-3; the match to TRBD1 covers 8 bases. This CDR3 is built from 17 residues. The germline CDR1 and CDR2 sequences are DFQATT and SNEGSKA (reference sequence). J lost 0 bases, V lost 5 bases, and 12 bases had no gene match. CDR3 loop: CSADLGGQDPSGNTIYF. CDR3 nucleotides: TGCAGTGCTGATCTAGGGGGACAGGACCCCTCTGGAAACACCATATATTTT.

This clone was seen many times. The J gene is TRBJ2-7, the V gene TRBV30, with 7 positions matching TRBD2. J gave up 12 bases and V 3 bases, and 14 bases lay outside the gene matches. This CDR3 is 13 amino acids long. Germline CDR1 is GTSNPN and CDR2 is SVGIG (reference sequence). The DNA of the CDR3 is TGTGCCTGGAGCGGGGATCCCGGCTCGGGGGGGTACTTC. Protein: CAWSGDPGSGGYF. Combining the CDR3 with reference TRBV30 and TRBJ2-7 gives the whole variable domain SQTIHQWPATLVQPVGSPLSLECTVEGTSNPNLYWYRQAAGRGLQLLFYSVGIGQISSEVPQNLSASRPQDRQFILSSKKLLLSDSGFYLCAWSGDPGSGGYFGPGTRLTVT.

In its sample, this clone is large. This chain links TRBV6-1 with TRBJ2-1, with TRBD2 identical over 7 bases. The germline V gene encodes CDR1 MNHNS and CDR2 SASEGT. The trim removed 6 bases at V and 4 bases at J, leaving 6 bases unmatched. There are 14 residues in the CDR3. The CDR3 loop reads CASSSGKDYNEQFF. In nucleotides, the CDR3 is TGTGCCAGCAGCAGCGGGAAGGATTACAATGAGCAGTTCTTC.

This clone was found a few times. The chain joins TRBV6-4 to TRBJ2-1, with D possibly matching TRBD2 (5 bases). The CDR3 spans 13 residues. V lost 3 bases and J lost 8, with 11 bases in between. CDR1 is MRHNA, CDR2 SNTAGT, per germline. For the CDR3, the DNA is TGTGCCAGCAGTGATGGTGGGGAGCATGAGCAGTTCTTC. This translates into CASSDGGEHEQFF.

This clone is labeled medium-sized. The chain employs TRBV6-1 and TRBJ2-6; 9 bases agree with TRBD2. The CDR3 spans 17 residues. From germline, CDR1 is MNHNS and CDR2 SASEGT. J gave up 1 base and V 0 bases, and 1 base lay outside the gene matches. In nucleotides, the CDR3 is TGTGCCAGCAGTGAAGCGGCGGGAGGGTCTGGGGCCAACGTCCTGACTTTC. It specifies CASSEAAGGSGANVLTF.

This clone occurred many times. CDR3 sequence reads: CASSPLRLVQETQYF. DNA of the CDR3: TGTGCCAGCAGTCCGTTGAGACTAGTCCAAGAGACCCAGTACTTC. The chain recombines TRBV2 with TRBJ2-5; TRBD2 is a possible D gene (6 bases). Germline lookup yields CDR1 SNHLY and CDR2 FYNNEI. The CDR3 extends over 15 amino acids. V lost 5 bases and J 1 base, leaving 14 bases between the germline ends.

The rearrangement joins TRBV27 to TRBJ2-1, with D perhaps TRBD1 (6 bases). V was shortened by 1 base and J by 6 bases, with 10 bases between the two germline ends. The CDR3 runs to 14 residues. Germline CDR1 MNHEY, CDR2 SMNVEV (reference sequence). In nucleotides, the CDR3 is TGTGCCAGCAGTTTATTGCCAGGGGTCAATGAGCAGTTCTTC. Its translation: CASSLLPGVNEQFF.

This clone occurred many times. The chain couples TRBV5-1 to TRBJ2-3; D call uncertain. The CDR3 is made up of 13 amino acids. V shed 2 bases and J shed 0 bases, with 4 bases lying between them. The germline gives CDR1 SGHRS, CDR2 YFSETQ. In DNA, the CDR3 is TGCGCCAGCAGCTTCTCGAGCACAGATACGCAGTATTTT. Protein: CASSFSSTDTQYF.

This clone was seen at least ten times. The chain couples TRBV5-5 to TRBJ1-5; TRBD1 might be the D (6 bases). The CDR3 extends over 19 amino acids. V gave up 0 bases and J gave up 3 bases, with 22 bases separating them. Germline V CDR1 and CDR2: SGHKS, YYEKEE (reference sequence). The CDR3 here is CASSLGRGSSGENNQPQHF. The CDR3, as DNA: TGTGCCAGCAGCTTGGGCAGGGGTTCTTCCGGTGAGAACAATCAGCCCCAGCATTTT.

This clone was found a few times. The chain recombines TRBV7-2 with TRBJ2-2; the D call may be TRBD1 or TRBD2 (5 bases each). V was shortened by 6 bases and J by 3 bases, with 11 bases between the two germline ends. CDR3 length equals 14 residues. CDR1 and CDR2 (germline): SGHTA, FQGNSA. DNA for the CDR3: TGTGCCAGCAGGGGGGTCGTGTACACCGGGGAGCTGTTTTTT. Its protein is CASRGVVYTGELFF.

This clone was counted ten times or more. The V and J genes are TRBV28 and TRBJ1-2, with no clear D. There are 16 residues in the CDR3. The V gene lost 7 bases and the J gene lost 4 bases, with 22 bases spanning the gap. Germline values: CDR1 MDHEN, CDR2 SYDVKM. This CDR3 is CASNPLAAGPFYGYTF. The CDR3 bases are TGTGCCAGCAACCCTTTGGCCGCGGGTCCCTTCTATGGCTACACCTTC.

This clone appeared a few times. V and J are TRBV7-3 and TRBJ2-3; D is possibly TRBD1 or TRBD2 (5 bases each). The CDR3 covers 14 residues. The V and J ends lost 6 bases and 2 bases respectively, with 12 bases between them. In germline, CDR1 is SGHTA, CDR2 FQGTGA. CDR3 coding DNA: TGTGCCAGCAGAAAAATGGGGGACACAGATACGCAGTATTTT. Residues: CASRKMGDTDTQYF.

The chain uses TRBV7-2 and TRBJ2-7, with D possibly TRBD2 on 7 matching bases. This CDR3 region has 13 residues. V gave up 5 bases and J gave up 5 bases, with 13 bases separating them. CDR1 and CDR2 from the germline V gene are SGHTA and FQGNSA. The CDR3 bases are TGTGCCAGCAGCGGGGGGGGCACCGACGAGCAGTACTTC. It codes for CASSGGGTDEQYF.

This clone was recorded at least ten times. The rearrangement uses TRBV7-9 and TRBJ2-1, with a tentative D call TRBD2 (6 bases). The germline V gene encodes CDR1 SEHNR and CDR2 FQNEAQ (reference sequence). The V end lost 2 bases, the J end lost 7 bases, and 9 bases lay between the germline ends. CDR3 length equals 13 residues. The CDR3 DNA reads as TGTGCCAGCAGCTTAAGTGGGGGGAATGAGCAGTTCTTC. It translates to CASSLSGGNEQFF.

This clone has a count of ten or more. V and J are TRBV5-1 and TRBJ2-3; no definite D call. V lost 2 bases to trimming and J lost 2 bases, with 9 bases between them. Per germline, CDR1 SGHRS and CDR2 YFSETQ. This CDR3 is built from 14 residues. This CDR3 is CASSLGQNTDTQYF. The CDR3 nucleotides are TGCGCCAGCAGCTTAGGGCAAAACACAGATACGCAGTATTTT.